The next 17 T cell receptor beta chains were all read from a single sample in a study of Ad26.COV2.S vaccination and SARS-CoV-2 variants. The treatment was: around 19 received Ad26.COV2.S at low or high dose, single or two shots; several received placebo; per-sample allocation not given. Each sample was drawn 63 days after the first injection (of vaccine or placebo). Sequencing used immunoSEQ multiplex PCR; TCRdb keeps in-frame clones, though not all of them. The sample consists of about 320,000 clones, 70% to 90% of them appearing once. The material sequenced was peripheral blood, taken in a trial of Ad26.COV2.S vaccine versus placebo. The source is a person between 18 and 60 years old who received the Ad26.COV2.S COVID-19 vaccine or a placebo.

This clone was counted once. The V and J genes are TRBV19 and TRBJ2-1; TRBD2 aligns across 10 bases. V lost 3 bases, J lost 5 bases, and 7 bases stayed unmatched. Germline V gene lookup returns CDR1 LNHDA and CDR2 SQIVND (reference sequence). The CDR3 loop spans 16 amino acids. DNA of the CDR3: TGTGCCAGTAGTATTAGCGGGGGGTCGACTCACAATGAGCAGTTCTTC. Protein sequence: CASSISGGSTHNEQFF.

This chain joins TRBV5-8 and TRBJ2-3; D remains unclear. CDR3 size: 15 residues. Trimming left V 2 bases short and J 0 bases short, with 10 bases between. Per germline, CDR1 SGHTS and CDR2 YDEGEE. This chain's CDR3 is CASSLEPVSTDTQYF. CDR3 bases: TGTGCCAGCAGCTTAGAACCCGTTAGCACAGATACGCAGTATTTT.

The chain has TRBV11-2 and TRBJ2-5, with 10 bases matching TRBD2. The CDR3 length is 14 residues. CDR1 is SGHAT and CDR2 is FQNNGV in the germline V gene. The V and J ends lost 2 bases and 4 bases, in that order; junction bases with no gene match: 1. In DNA form, the CDR3 reads TGTGCCAGCAGCTTAAGCGGGGGGGGAGAGACCCAGTACTTC. Residues: CASSLSGGGETQYF. Supplemented by reference TRBV11-2 and TRBJ2-5, the full variable domain reads EAGVAQSPRYKIIEKRQSVAFWCNPISGHATLYWYQQILGQGPKLLIQFQNNGVVDDSQLPKDRFSAERLKGVDSTLKIQPAKLEDSAVYLCASSLSGGGETQYFGPGTRLLVL.

Regarding this clone: The sample contains more than one DNA sequence encoding this CDR3. The rearrangement uses TRBV6-5 and TRBJ1-1; D unresolved. Germline V lookup: CDR1 MNHEY, CDR2 SVGAGI. Trimming cost V 6 bases and J 1 base, with 9 bases left between them. This CDR3 spans 13 amino acids. The CDR3 loop is CASSRQRNTEAFF. The CDR3 DNA is TGTGCCAGCAGCCGCCAAAGGAACACTGAAGCTTTCTTT.

CDR3 in DNA: TGCGCCAGCAGCCAGTTACCGGGACAGGGGGATGAAAAACTGTTTTTT. This translates into CASSQLPGQGDEKLFF. The chain uses TRBV4-1 and TRBJ1-4; TRBD1 matches at 11 bases. Germline-derived CDR1 and CDR2 are MGHRA and YSYEKL. This CDR3 spans 16 amino acids. V was pared by 3 bases and J by 6 bases, with 6 bases of the junction left unmatched.

The CDR3 DNA sequence: TGTGCCAGCAGCCCTAGATCGACCGCCGTGGGCCCGAACACTGAAGCTTTCTTT. It codes for CASSPRSTAVGPNTEAFF. The V call is TRBV7-8, the J call TRBJ1-1; D gene uncertain. The germline gives CDR1 SGHVS, CDR2 FQNEAQ. This CDR3 has 18 residues. V was trimmed by 5 bases and J by 1 base, leaving 23 bases between them.

V is TRBV27 and J is TRBJ2-3; TRBD2 might be the D (5 bases). CDR3 length: 13 amino acids. The V end was cut by 3 bases, the J end by 1 base, with 5 bases between. Germline CDR1 MNHEY, CDR2 SMNVEV (reference sequence). This CDR3 reads CASSLGGTDTQYF. The DNA for the CDR3 is TGTGCCAGCAGTTTGGGAGGCACAGATACGCAGTATTTT.

The chain couples TRBV5-3 to TRBJ1-6; D is uncertain. TRBV5-3 is given ORF status, its function remaining uncertain. The V end was cut by 8 bases, the J end by 0 bases, with 18 bases between. The CDR3 contains 17 residues. Here the CDR3 reads CARFHCTRCSYNSPLHF. The CDR3 DNA is TGTGCCAGGTTTCACTGTACCCGATGCTCCTATAATTCACCCCTCCACTTT.

The CDR3 bases are TGTGCCACCGGGGACAGCCTTACCTACGAGCAGTACTTC. Translating gives CATGDSLTYEQYF. This chain joins TRBV24-1 and TRBJ2-7; 7 nucleotides line up with TRBD1. V was clipped by 9 bases and J by 2 bases; unmatched bases: 6. The germline CDR1 and CDR2 sequences are KGHDR and SFDVKD. The CDR3 extends over 13 amino acids.

The chain employs TRBV4-1 and TRBJ1-2; 10 nucleotides agree with TRBD1. In germline, CDR1 is MGHRA, CDR2 YSYEKL. CDR3 length: 17 residues. J gave up 1 base and V 5 bases, and 10 bases lay outside the gene matches. Here the CDR3 DNA reads TGCGCCAGCAGCTCTTCCGGGACAGGGGTGGTTAACTATGGCTACACCTTC. It codes for CASSSSGTGVVNYGYTF.

This chain uses TRBV5-4 with TRBJ2-3, with D maybe TRBD2 (7 bases). Germline V CDR1 and CDR2: SGHNT, YYREEE (reference sequence). The V gene lost 4 bases and the J gene lost 2 bases, with 23 bases spanning the gap. This CDR3 region has 18 residues. CDR3 bases: TGTGCCAGCAGCCGCCAACTCGGGGGGCGCGTTAACACAGATACGCAGTATTTT. This gives the protein CASSRQLGGRVNTDTQYF. Complete variable domain (other parts from reference TRBV5-4 and TRBJ2-3): ETGVTQSPTHLIKTRGQQVTLRCSSQSGHNTVSWYQQALGQGPQFIFQYYREEENGRGNFPPRFSGLQFPNYSSELNVNALELDDSALYLCASSRQLGGRVNTDTQYFGPGTRLTVL.

In the case of this clone: The sample carries other DNA sequences with the same CDR3. The chain links TRBV7-2 to TRBJ2-2, with D uncertain. CDR1 SGHTA and CDR2 FQGNSA come from the germline V gene. The CDR3 is made up of 13 amino acids. V was shortened by 1 base and J by 7 bases, with 7 bases between the two germline ends. CDR3 sequence (DNA): TGTGCCAGCAGCTTAGTGGTCGGCGGGGAGCTGTTTTTT. Protein product: CASSLVVGGELFF. The complete variable domain, with remaining parts taken from reference TRBV7-2 and TRBJ2-2, reads GAGVSQSPSNKVTEKGKDVELRCDPISGHTALYWYRQSLGQGLEFLIYFQGNSAPDKSGLPSDRFSAERTGGSVSTLTIQRTQQEDSAVYLCASSLVVGGELFFGEGSRLTVL.

There are a few counts of this clone. The chain combines TRBV5-4 with TRBJ2-1; 8 bases align to TRBD1. There are 15 residues in the CDR3. V shed 3 bases and J 8 bases; nucleotides not matched to a gene: 10. From germline, CDR1 is SGHNT and CDR2 YYREEE (reference sequence). CDR3 loop: CASSSPDRGQHEQFF. In DNA, the CDR3 is TGTGCCAGCAGCTCTCCTGACAGGGGTCAACATGAGCAGTTCTTC.

V gene TRBV9 combines with J gene TRBJ2-1; a possible D gene is TRBD1 (5 bases). The CDR3 loop spans 16 amino acids. V was trimmed by 4 bases and J by 4 bases, leaving 18 bases between them. CDR1 is SGDLS, CDR2 YYNGEE, per germline. This CDR3 reads CASSSQGVSAYNEQFF. CDR3 in DNA: TGTGCCAGCAGCTCCCAGGGTGTGAGCGCTTACAATGAGCAGTTCTTC.

This rearrangement joins TRBV9 to TRBJ2-5; 15 bases align to TRBD2. The ends lost 3 bases at V and 5 bases at J; junction bases unmatched: 8. This CDR3 spans 17 amino acids. CDR1 is SGDLS and CDR2 is YYNGEE in the germline V gene. The DNA for the CDR3 is TGTGCCAGCAGCGAAGCCGGGACTAGCGGGGGGCAGGAGACCCAGTACTTC. It translates to CASSEAGTSGGQETQYF. Filled out from reference TRBV9 and TRBJ2-5, the complete variable domain reads DSGVTQTPKHLITATGQRVTLRCSPRSGDLSVYWYQQSLDQGLQFLIQYYNGEERAKGNILERFSAQQFPDLHSELNLSSLELGDSALYFCASSEAGTSGGQETQYFGPGTRLLVL.

The chain is built from TRBV7-3 and TRBJ1-1; 8 bases align to TRBD1. This CDR3 contains 13 residues. Trimming cost V 5 bases and J 4 bases; bases outside gene matches: 3. The germline CDR1 and CDR2 sequences are SGHTA and FQGTGA. The CDR3 region is CASSADRGTEAFF. Written as DNA, the CDR3 is TGTGCCAGCAGCGCCGACAGGGGCACTGAAGCTTTCTTT.

This clone was counted a single time. This sequence joins TRBV5-1 and TRBJ2-3; 10 bases line up with TRBD2. V shed 4 bases, J shed 0 bases, and the junction held 5 bases outside the gene matches. Per germline, CDR1 SGHRS and CDR2 YFSETQ. The CDR3 spans 16 residues. The CDR3, as DNA: TGCGCCAGCAGCATGACTAGCGGGCTTAGCACAGATACGCAGTATTTT. Translated, it gives CASSMTSGLSTDTQYF.